One sample yielded the 12 T cell receptor beta chains listed below, sequenced in a study of T cells after yellow fever vaccination. A single record per CDR3 protein comes from TCRdb applying MiXCR to the 5' RACE reads. The data hold 300,000 to 400,000 distinct CDR3 sequences, with about 4% observed a single time. Sequencing was performed on PBMCs, taken 5 days after the yellow fever booster vaccination. The receptors here all came from a man aged 18 to 29 who received the YFV17D yellow fever vaccine.

This clonotype has at least ten counts. The CDR3 nucleotides read TGCAGCGTTAAACGGACCGGGGAGCTGTTTTTT. Translation: CSVKRTGELFF. The chain combines TRBV29-1 with TRBJ2-2; D gene uncertain. The CDR3 has 11 amino acids. Germline V gene data show CDR1 as SQVTM and CDR2 as ANQGSEA. V gave up 5 bases and J gave up 5 bases, with 6 bases separating them.

This chain joins TRBV5-1 and TRBJ1-2; 7 bases map to TRBD1. V shed 0 bases, J shed 7 bases, and the junction held 15 bases outside the gene matches. The CDR3 contains 17 residues. Germline CDR1 is SGHRS and CDR2 is YFSETQ. The CDR3 coding sequence is TGCGCCAGCAGCTTGGGACAGGGAGGGTCCATCTGGAGTGGCTACACCTTC. Its protein product is CASSLGQGGSIWSGYTF.

This clonotype was recorded a few times. Here the CDR3 reads CASTRPGTGVFRQFF. CDR3 nucleotides: TGTGCCAGCACCCGACCAGGGACAGGGGTGTTTCGGCAGTTCTTC. J is TRBJ2-1 and V is TRBV6-2 or TRBV6-3; 10 bases match TRBD1. CDR1 and CDR2 (germline): MNHEY, SVGEGT. V was pared by 7 bases and J by 12 bases, with 15 bases of the junction left unmatched. This CDR3 contains 15 residues.

At least ten counts were recorded for this clonotype. The chain carries TRBV11-1 and TRBJ2-5; D not certain. The germline V and J ends were trimmed by 2 bases and 2 bases, with 9 bases remaining between them. The germline V gene has CDR1 SGHAT and CDR2 FQDESV (reference sequence). The CDR3 consists of 14 residues. The CDR3 DNA follows: TGTGCCAGCAGCTTACGTCAGATGCAAGAGACCCAGTACTTC. Its translation: CASSLRQMQETQYF. The full variable domain, its missing parts supplied by reference TRBV11-1 and TRBJ2-5, is EAEVAQSPRYKITEKSQAVAFWCDPISGHATLYWYRQILGQGPELLVQFQDESVVDDSQLPKDRFSAERLKGVDSTLKIQPAELGDSAMYLCASSLRQMQETQYFGPGTRLLVL.

The table lists this clonotype with a few counts. This rearrangement joins TRBV7-9 to TRBJ1-5; 11 bases agree with TRBD1. This CDR3 is built from 16 residues. The germline V gene has CDR1 SEHNR and CDR2 FQNEAQ (reference sequence). Trimming cost V 1 base and J 7 bases; bases outside gene matches: 6. CDR3 in DNA: TGTGCCAGCAGCTTAGGTACCGGACAGGGGGCACAGCCCCAGCATTTT. Translated, it gives CASSLGTGQGAQPQHF.

In this sample, this clonotype turned up a few times. The chain is built from TRBV5-6 and TRBJ2-7; 9 bases are shared with TRBD1. The CDR3 sequence is 16 residues long. CDR1 SGHDT and CDR2 YYEEEE come from the germline V gene. V lost 0 bases to trimming and J lost 0 bases; unmatched junction nucleotides: 4. CDR3 amino acids: CASSLGGQGSSYEQYF. Here the CDR3 DNA reads TGTGCCAGCAGCTTGGGAGGACAGGGGAGCTCCTACGAGCAGTACTTC.

This clonotype turned up a few times. The chain is built from TRBV6-5 and TRBJ2-2; tentative D call: TRBD2 (7 bases). The V gene's germline CDR1 is MNHEY and CDR2 SVGAGI. The V and J ends lost 8 bases and 0 bases respectively, with 19 bases between them. The CDR3 loop spans 17 amino acids. The CDR3 protein is CASLYRGGSPNTGELFF. CDR3 nucleotides: TGTGCCAGCCTGTATAGGGGGGGATCTCCGAACACCGGGGAGCTGTTTTTT.

This clonotype was observed a few times. The chain is built from TRBV4-3 and TRBJ2-3; either TRBD1 or TRBD2 may fit D (6 bases each). V was cut by 4 bases and J by 2 bases, with 16 bases left in between. CDR3 size: 16 residues. Germline loops: CDR1 LGHNA, CDR2 YSLEER. CDR3 sequence: CASSPEGGPNTDTQYF. The DNA for the CDR3 is TGCGCCAGCAGCCCAGAGGGGGGACCCAACACAGATACGCAGTATTTT.

This clonotype was recorded a few times. The genes are TRBV5-1 and TRBJ2-1, with 7 bases lining up with TRBD1. CDR1 and CDR2 from the germline V gene are SGHRS and YFSETQ. The V segment lost 2 bases and the J segment 3 bases; nucleotides outside the gene matches: 8. The CDR3 runs 16 residues. In DNA, the CDR3 is TGCGCCAGCAGCTTTTTAGGGACAGAATTCTACAATGAGCAGTTCTTC. Amino acid sequence: CASSFLGTEFYNEQFF.

This sequence joins TRBV6-2 or TRBV6-3 and TRBJ2-2; TRBD1 agrees at 10 bases. The CDR3 contains 16 residues. V trimming: 7 bases; J trimming: 2 bases; junction bases outside the gene matches: 7. The germline V gene has CDR1 MNHEY and CDR2 SVGEGT. CDR3: CASKPRDRGNTGELFF. CDR3 nucleotide sequence: TGTGCCAGCAAGCCCCGGGACAGGGGAAACACCGGGGAGCTGTTTTTT.

This chain links TRBV12-3 or TRBV12-4 with TRBJ1-1, with D possibly TRBD1 on 6 matching bases. This CDR3 has 13 residues. Trimming removed 6 bases at V and 3 bases at J, with 11 bases between. Here the CDR3 DNA reads TGTGCCAGCAGGGAACAGGGTGACACTGAAGCTTTCTTT. It yields the protein CASREQGDTEAFF.

J is TRBJ1-2 and V is TRBV6-2 or TRBV6-3, with 7 bases that match TRBD1. Unmatched junction bases numbered 13, after V lost 2 bases and J lost 7 bases. The CDR3 has 16 residues. Germline CDR1 MNHEY, CDR2 SVGEGT. This chain's CDR3 is CASSYDYGQDLGGYTF. The CDR3 nucleotides are TGTGCCAGCAGTTACGACTACGGACAGGATCTTGGTGGCTACACCTTC.